This T cell receptor beta chain originates from a study of T-cell memory formation after mild COVID-19. About the study: For the most part, TCR clusters were specific to one donor.

Germline lookup yields CDR1 KGHDR and CDR2 SFDVKD. Trimming removed 4 bases from V and 0 bases from J, with 24 bases in between. CDR3 length: 19 residues. Using its own MiXCR run on the 5' RACE reads, TCRdb lists one record per CDR3 protein. The repertoire holds hundreds of thousands of distinct CDR3 sequences, roughly a sixth seen once, with around 7.8% in the top ten. On this clonotype itself: The antigen is unknown.

The study's findings and limits: The appearance of some responding clones in pre-infection memory suggested that cross-reactive memory joined. Whether second-wave clones peaking at day 37 were SARS-CoV-2 specific went unconfirmed.

The J gene is TRBJ2-7, the V gene TRBV24-1; tentatively, D is TRBD1 (5 bases). Material: PBMCs or a T cell subset sorted from them (not recorded which). The sequence derives from an adult woman who had mild COVID-19 (a few samples of this study predate the infection). Cell type and time point are not known. CDR3 region: CATSDLRRQRRKYSYEQYF. The CDR3 DNA reads TGTGCCACCAGTGACCTGAGAAGACAGCGTCGGAAATACTCCTACGAGCAGTACTTC.